This T cell receptor (beta chain) was sequenced in a study of monozygotic twins with inflammatory bowel disease. General study results and limits: What may have added variability to patient repertoires is that immunosuppressive treatments differed.

Germline V gives CDR1 MDHEN, CDR2 SYDVKM. This CDR3 has 13 residues. On this clonotype: The antigen remains unidentified.

Through template switching, UMIs that included a 6-nucleotide sample barcode were added. TCRdb reworked the 5' RACE reads into one entry per CDR3 protein, no DNA. Recorded for this sample: 350,000 to 500,000 distinct CDR3 sequences. The genes are TRBV28 and TRBJ2-1; the D call from TCRdb, TRBD1, cannot be confirmed without DNA. Sequences were obtained from blood. The TCR comes from a human donor with ulcerative colitis or Crohn's disease, or a healthy co-twin of an affected twin (not recorded which). CDR3: CASSWQGSNEQFF.